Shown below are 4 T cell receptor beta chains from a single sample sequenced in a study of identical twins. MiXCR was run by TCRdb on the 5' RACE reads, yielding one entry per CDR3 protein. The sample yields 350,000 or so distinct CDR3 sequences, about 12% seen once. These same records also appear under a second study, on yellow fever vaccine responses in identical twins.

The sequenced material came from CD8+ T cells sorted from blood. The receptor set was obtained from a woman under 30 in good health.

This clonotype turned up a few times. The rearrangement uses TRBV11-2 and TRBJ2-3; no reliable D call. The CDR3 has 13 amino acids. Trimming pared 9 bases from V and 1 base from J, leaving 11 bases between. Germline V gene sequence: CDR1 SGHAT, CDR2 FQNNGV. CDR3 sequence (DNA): TGTGCCAGTACGACTGGAGGCACAGATACGCAGTATTTT. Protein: CASTTGGTDTQYF.

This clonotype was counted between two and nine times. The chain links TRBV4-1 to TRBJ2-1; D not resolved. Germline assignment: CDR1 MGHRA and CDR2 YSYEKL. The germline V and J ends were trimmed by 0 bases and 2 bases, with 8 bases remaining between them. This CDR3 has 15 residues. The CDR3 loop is CASSQDRVTYNEQFF. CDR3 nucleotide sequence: TGCGCCAGCAGCCAAGATCGGGTCACCTACAATGAGCAGTTCTTC.

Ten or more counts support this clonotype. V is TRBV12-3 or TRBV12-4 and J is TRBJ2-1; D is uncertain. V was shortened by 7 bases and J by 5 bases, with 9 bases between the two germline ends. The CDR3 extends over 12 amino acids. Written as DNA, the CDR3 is TGTGCCAGCACCCCGACTCACAATGAGCAGTTCTTC. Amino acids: CASTPTHNEQFF.

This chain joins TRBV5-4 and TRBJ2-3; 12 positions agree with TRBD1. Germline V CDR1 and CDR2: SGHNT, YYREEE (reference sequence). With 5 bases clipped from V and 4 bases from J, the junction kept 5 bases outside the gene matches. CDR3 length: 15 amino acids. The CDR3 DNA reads TGTGCCAGCAGGACCGGGACAGGGGGCCCAGATACGCAGTATTTT. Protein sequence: CASRTGTGGPDTQYF.